This T cell receptor (beta chain) derives from a study of human T cells and chemical hapten exposure. At the level of the study: 2% DPC was applied to around 2 cm by around 2 cm of upper inner arm skin for sensitization. Study conclusions and caveats: High-frequency TCRs, those above 1 in 1000, stayed the same after DPC sensitization. Relative to controls, expanded TCRs formed significantly more large CDR3 similarity clusters.

The time point here: patch test 3, about 24 weeks after DPC sensitization. Treatment denoted: therapeutic diphenylcyclopropenone sensitization with weekly scalp DPC. Blood sampling preceded each patch test application. A single record per CDR3 protein comes from TCRdb applying MiXCR to the RACE reads. In the table there are approximately 90,000 distinct CDR3 sequences, 27% of which are singletons. A note on this clonotype: Its antigen is not identified.

V was trimmed by 3 bases and J by 8 bases, leaving 7 bases between them. The CDR3 is 12 amino acids. The germline CDR1 and CDR2 sequences are LGHNA and YNFKEQ. This chain links TRBV4-2 with TRBJ1-4; D ambiguous. The receptor was derived from a man aged 35 to 55 with alopecia areata. Some clones in this sample may be carry-over from other donors' samples. Sequenced here: whole blood, sampled in connection with sensitization to the hapten diphenylcyclopropenone (DPC). The CDR3 sequence is CASSHGGEKLFF. CDR3 coding DNA: TGTGCCAGCAGCCATGGAGGCGAAAAACTGTTTTTT.